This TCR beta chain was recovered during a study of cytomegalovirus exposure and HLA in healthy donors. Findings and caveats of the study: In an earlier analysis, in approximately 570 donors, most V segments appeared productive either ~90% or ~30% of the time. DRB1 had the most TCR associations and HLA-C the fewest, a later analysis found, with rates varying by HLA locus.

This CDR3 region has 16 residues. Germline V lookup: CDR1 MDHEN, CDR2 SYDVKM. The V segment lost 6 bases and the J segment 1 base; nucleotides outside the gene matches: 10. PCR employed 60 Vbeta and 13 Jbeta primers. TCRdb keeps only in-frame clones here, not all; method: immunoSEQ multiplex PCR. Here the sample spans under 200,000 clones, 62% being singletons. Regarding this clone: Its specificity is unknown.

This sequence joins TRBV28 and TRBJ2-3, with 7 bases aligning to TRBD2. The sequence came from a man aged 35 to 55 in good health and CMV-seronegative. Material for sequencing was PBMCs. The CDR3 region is CASSLAGVGGTDTQYF. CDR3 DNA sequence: TGTGCCAGCAGCCTGGCGGGGGTGGGGGGCACAGATACGCAGTATTTT.